What follows are 23 T cell receptor beta chains derived from one specimen sequenced in a study of CD8 T cells in Susac syndrome. It was with random hexamers that about 0.45 to 1 ug RNA was reverse transcribed. One entry per CDR3 protein results from TCRdb running MiXCR on the immunoSEQ multiplex PCR reads. The sample has 200,000 to 250,000 distinct CDR3 sequences; 85% to 95% are singletons. The sequencing sample was made of CD4+ T cells from PBMCs. The receptors were gathered from a human donor with Susac syndrome.

J is TRBJ1-1 and V is TRBV12-3 or TRBV12-4, with TRBD1 as a possible D gene (5 bases). The CDR3 has 11 residues. The V end lost 3 bases, the J end lost 7 bases, and 6 bases lay between the germline ends. The CDR3 bases are TGTGCCAGCAGTTTGGGGGATGAAGCTTTCTTT. It codes for CASSLGDEAFF.

The chain couples TRBV5-1 to TRBJ1-1, with 11 positions matching TRBD1. The germline CDR1 and CDR2 sequences are SGHRS and YFSETQ. With V trimmed by 2 bases and J by 4 bases, 7 bases remained unmatched. The CDR3 length is 16 residues. The CDR3 sequence: CASSFNSGTGGTEAFF. Here the CDR3 DNA reads TGCGCCAGCAGCTTTAATTCCGGGACAGGGGGCACTGAAGCTTTCTTT.

This rearrangement joins TRBV4-2 to TRBJ1-6; tentative D call: TRBD1 (6 bases). The V end lost 0 bases, the J end lost 14 bases, and 17 bases lay between the germline ends. Germline V gene data show CDR1 as LGHNA and CDR2 as YNFKEQ. The CDR3 loop spans 15 amino acids. CDR3 in DNA: TGTGCCAGCAGCCAAGATGGGGGGGGCAGATCATCCCTCCACTTT. Protein: CASSQDGGGRSSLHF.

This sequence joins TRBV4-2 and TRBJ1-3; D is ambiguous. The CDR3 covers 16 residues. V lost 0 bases and J lost 2, with 11 bases in between. Germline V lookup: CDR1 LGHNA, CDR2 YNFKEQ. The CDR3 coding sequence is TGTGCCAGCAGCCAAGATCTTCGGACTCCTGGAAACACCATATATTTT. As protein: CASSQDLRTPGNTIYF.

The rearrangement links TRBV24-1 to TRBJ1-1, with 11 positions matching TRBD1. This CDR3 is built from 17 residues. From germline, CDR1 is KGHDR and CDR2 SFDVKD. With V trimmed by 3 bases and J by 4 bases, 9 bases remained unmatched. The CDR3 DNA is TGTGCCACCAGTGATGTCGGACAGGGGGCGTTTATCACTGAAGCTTTCTTT. Encoded protein: CATSDVGQGAFITEAFF.

V usage is TRBV4-2 and J usage is TRBJ1-5; D perhaps matches TRBD1 (5 bases). This CDR3 has 16 residues. Germline CDR1 is LGHNA and CDR2 is YNFKEQ. V was pared by 4 bases and J by 3 bases, with 16 bases between. CDR3 DNA sequence: TGTGCCAGCAGCCCAGAGCGGGACGGAGACAATCAGCCCCAGCATTTT. It is translated as CASSPERDGDNQPQHF.

The V call is TRBV2, the J call TRBJ2-5, with 8 bases fitting TRBD1. This CDR3 region has 16 residues. Germline CDR1 and CDR2: SNHLY and FYNNEI. Trimming cost V 6 bases and J 2 bases; bases outside gene matches: 11. The CDR3 DNA is TGTGCCAGCAGGCCATCACTGCGGGACAGGCAAGAGACCCAGTACTTC. Translating it yields CASRPSLRDRQETQYF. The full variable domain, completed using reference TRBV2 and TRBJ2-5, is EPEVTQTPSHQVTQMGQEVILRCVPISNHLYFYWYRQILGQKVEFLVSFYNNEISEKSEIFDDQFSVERPDGSNFTLKIRSTKLEDSAMYFCASRPSLRDRQETQYFGPGTRLLVL.

The CDR3 reads CASSVEANTGELFF. CDR3 bases: TGTGCCAGCAGCGTAGAGGCGAACACCGGGGAGCTGTTTTTT. This rearrangement joins TRBV9 to TRBJ2-2; D gene unclear. This CDR3 comprises 14 residues. Germline lookup yields CDR1 SGDLS and CDR2 YYNGEE. Trimming cost V 0 bases and J 0 bases, with 3 bases left between them. Variable domain in full (rest from reference TRBV9 and TRBJ2-2): DSGVTQTPKHLITATGQRVTLRCSPRSGDLSVYWYQQSLDQGLQFLIQYYNGEERAKGNILERFSAQQFPDLHSELNLSSLELGDSALYFCASSVEANTGELFFGEGSRLTVL.

This chain joins TRBV11-2 and TRBJ2-7; 7 bases fit TRBD2. After removal of 2 bases from V and 4 bases from J, the junction contained 2 bases not matched to a gene. CDR1 is SGHAT, CDR2 FQNNGV, per germline. The CDR3 runs 13 residues. The CDR3 reads CASSLRGVYEQYF. The CDR3 coding sequence is TGTGCCAGCAGCTTACGGGGGGTTTACGAGCAGTACTTC.

The gene calls are TRBV12-3 or TRBV12-4 and TRBJ1-2; the D gene is possibly TRBD1 (5 bases). Trimming removed 1 base from V and 4 bases from J, with 13 bases in between. The CDR3 runs 15 residues. The CDR3 region has the DNA TGTGCCAGCAGTTTAGATGCGGGACGGGTCTATGGCTACACCTTC. The encoded protein is CASSLDAGRVYGYTF.

The chain is built from TRBV5-1 and TRBJ2-7; D is perhaps TRBD1 or TRBD2 (6 bases each). This CDR3 is built from 11 residues. CDR1 and CDR2 (germline): SGHRS, YFSETQ. Trimming cost V 5 bases and J 6 bases, with 9 bases left between them. Written as DNA, the CDR3 is TGCGCCAGCAGAGAGGGGGGCGAGCAGTACTTC. This sequence encodes CASREGGEQYF. The complete variable domain, with remaining parts taken from reference TRBV5-1 and TRBJ2-7, reads KAGVTQTPRYLIKTRGQQVTLSCSPISGHRSVSWYQQTPGQGLQFLFEYFSETQRNKGNFPGRFSGRQFSNSRSEMNVSTLELGDSALYLCASREGGEQYFGPGTRLTVT.

The gene calls are TRBV29-1 and TRBJ2-5; 9 bases fit TRBD1. V dropped 6 bases and J dropped 7; count of bases not matched to a gene: 12. There are 14 residues in the CDR3. Germline V gene sequence: CDR1 SQVTM, CDR2 ANQGSEA. For the CDR3, the DNA is TGCAGCGTCGCGACAGGGGGGTACGAGGGGACCCAGTACTTC. Protein: CSVATGGYEGTQYF.

The table lists this clonotype with a count of one. V usage is TRBV4-1 and J usage is TRBJ2-7, with 7 bases fitting TRBD1. Per the germline V gene, CDR1 is MGHRA and CDR2 is YSYEKL. V gave up 4 bases and J gave up 2 bases; unmatched junction bases: 8. The CDR3 is made up of 15 amino acids. CDR3 DNA: TGCGCCAGCAGCCCGTATACAGGGACAGCCTACGAGCAGTACTTC. Protein product: CASSPYTGTAYEQYF.

This rearrangement joins TRBV4-3 to TRBJ1-4; D possibly corresponds to TRBD1 (6 bases). This CDR3 region has 12 residues. Trimming pared 3 bases from V and 13 bases from J, leaving 12 bases between. The germline V gene encodes CDR1 LGHNA and CDR2 YSLEER. The CDR3 nucleotides read TGCGCCAGCAGCCAGCAAGGGGGGGGACTGTTTTTT. It yields the protein CASSQQGGGLFF.

The rearrangement joins TRBV3-1 to TRBJ1-3; no clear D. The CDR3 is 16 amino acids. Trimming took 2 bases from V and 3 from J, leaving 14 bases between them. Germline CDR1 and CDR2: LGHDT and YNNKEL (reference sequence). CDR3 bases: TGTGCCAGCAGCCAAACTACAGCCGCCTTTGGAAACACCATATATTTT. Residues: CASSQTTAAFGNTIYF. The full variable domain, in which reference TRBV3-1 and TRBJ1-3 provide the parts outside the CDR3, is DTAVSQTPKYLVTQMGNDKSIKCEQNLGHDTMYWYKQDSKKFLKIMFSYNNKELIINETVPNRFSPKSPDKAHLNLHINSLELGDSAVYFCASSQTTAAFGNTIYFGEGSWLTVV.

The chain has TRBV29-1 and TRBJ2-2; D is undetermined. The CDR3 extends over 14 amino acids. CDR1 and CDR2 from the germline V gene are SQVTM and ANQGSEA. V was trimmed by 4 bases and J by 0 bases, leaving 9 bases between them. CDR3 nucleotides: TGCAGCGTTGGCCCGCAGACGAACACCGGGGAGCTGTTTTTT. Protein sequence: CSVGPQTNTGELFF.

This chain connects TRBV4-3 to TRBJ1-2; D unclear. Germline values: CDR1 LGHNA, CDR2 YSLEER. The CDR3 is 13 residues long. Trimming left V 1 base short and J 7 bases short, with 10 bases between. CDR3 sequence: CASSQGKNGGYTF. CDR3 DNA: TGCGCCAGCAGCCAAGGGAAAAATGGTGGCTACACCTTC.

The chain combines TRBV6-5 with TRBJ1-4; 9 nucleotides agree with TRBD1. There are 18 residues in the CDR3. Trimming removed 3 bases from V and 5 bases from J; junction bases left unmatched: 13. Germline V gives CDR1 MNHEY, CDR2 SVGAGI. The CDR3 sequence is CASSYQRDRDTLNEKLFF. In DNA form, the CDR3 reads TGTGCCAGCAGTTATCAACGGGACAGGGATACCCTGAATGAAAAACTGTTTTTT.

The chain recombines TRBV6-6 with TRBJ2-5; D is ambiguous. The germline gives CDR1 MNHNY, CDR2 SVGAGI (reference sequence). Deletions cut 6 bases from V and 0 bases from J, with 8 bases between. This CDR3 contains 13 residues. CDR3 sequence reads: CASSLPDQETQYF. The CDR3 nucleotides are TGTGCCAGCAGCCTGCCGGACCAAGAGACCCAGTACTTC.

The gene calls are TRBV9 and TRBJ2-2; 8 positions agree with TRBD2. J gave up 1 base and V 4 bases, and 6 bases lay outside the gene matches. Germline CDR1 SGDLS, CDR2 YYNGEE. The CDR3 spans 16 residues. CDR3 residues: CASSLLAGLNTGELFF. The CDR3 DNA reads as TGTGCCAGCAGCCTCTTAGCGGGGTTGAACACCGGGGAGCTGTTTTTT.

J is TRBJ1-1 and V is TRBV14; D is uncertain. Trimming stripped 0 bases from V and 5 bases from J, with 10 bases between. CDR3 length equals 14 residues. Germline V gene data show CDR1 as SGHDN and CDR2 as FVKESK. This CDR3 reads CASSQDNTKTEAFF. DNA of the CDR3: TGTGCCAGCAGCCAAGATAACACTAAGACTGAAGCTTTCTTT. Drawing the rest from reference TRBV14 and TRBJ1-1, the complete variable domain is EAGVTQFPSHSVIEKGQTVTLRCDPISGHDNLYWYRRVMGKEIKFLLHFVKESKQDESGMPNNRFLAERTGGTYSTLKVQPAELEDSGVYFCASSQDNTKTEAFFGQGTRLTVV.

The chain couples TRBV12-5 to TRBJ2-7, with 9 bases that match TRBD1. V lost 7 bases and J lost 3; bases outside the gene matches: 7. CDR1 is LGHNT and CDR2 is FRNRAP in the germline V gene. CDR3 length: 14 residues. CDR3 bases: TGTGCTAGTGAACTCGAGGACAGGGGCTACGAGCAGTACTTC. It translates to CASELEDRGYEQYF.

This rearrangement joins TRBV15 to TRBJ2-7; D is perhaps TRBD2 (6 bases). Trimming cost V 7 bases and J 0 bases, with 13 bases left between them. This CDR3 contains 14 residues. Germline CDR1 LNHNV, CDR2 YYDKDF (reference sequence). This chain's CDR3 is CATTTGLSSYEQYF. CDR3 bases: TGTGCCACCACCACGGGACTGAGCTCCTACGAGCAGTACTTC.